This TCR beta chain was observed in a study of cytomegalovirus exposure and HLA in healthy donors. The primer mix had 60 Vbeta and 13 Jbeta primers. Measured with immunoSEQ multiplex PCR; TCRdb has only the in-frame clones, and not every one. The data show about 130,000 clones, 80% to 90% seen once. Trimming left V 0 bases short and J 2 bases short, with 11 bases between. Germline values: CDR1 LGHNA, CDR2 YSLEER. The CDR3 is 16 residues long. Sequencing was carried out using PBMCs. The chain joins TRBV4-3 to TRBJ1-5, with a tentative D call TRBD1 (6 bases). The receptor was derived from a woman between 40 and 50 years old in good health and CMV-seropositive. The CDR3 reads CASSQDYRAGNQPQHF. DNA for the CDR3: TGCGCCAGCAGCCAAGATTACAGGGCGGGCAATCAGCCCCAGCATTTT.